What follows are 26 T cell receptor beta chains derived from one specimen sequenced in a study of shared clonotypes between healthy human individuals. Some clones are missing from TCRdb's copy, which holds only in-frame ones; the method was immunoSEQ multiplex PCR. The sample lists around 980,000 clones, around three quarters occurring once. Sequenced input: memory CD4+ T cells from PBMCs. As to subset: CD45RA-negative fraction. The source of these receptors is a man younger than 35 in good health. Some clones in this sample may be carry-over from other donors' samples.

This chain uses TRBV27 with TRBJ2-7; 8 positions agree with TRBD2. CDR3 length: 15 amino acids. Germline V gene sequence: CDR1 MNHEY, CDR2 SMNVEV (reference sequence). V was clipped by 1 base and J by 2 bases; unmatched bases: 4. The CDR3 protein is CASSLLSGGPYEQYF. In DNA form, the CDR3 reads TGTGCCAGCAGTTTATTGTCGGGAGGGCCCTACGAGCAGTACTTC.

In the case of this clone: Other DNA sequences in the same sample also yield this CDR3. The chain joins TRBV28 to TRBJ2-7; possible D gene TRBD1, 5 bases. The CDR3 has 14 residues. Trimming took 6 bases from V and 2 from J, leaving 14 bases between them. Germline V gene sequence: CDR1 MDHEN, CDR2 SYDVKM. The CDR3 bases are TGTGCCAGCAGCCTTAGGGGCAGTACCTACGAGCAGTACTTC. This sequence encodes CASSLRGSTYEQYF.

Points on this clone: Additional DNA sequences in this sample encode the identical CDR3. The chain is built from TRBV2 and TRBJ1-5, with no clear D. V gave up 4 bases and J gave up 0 bases, with 7 bases separating them. The CDR3 has 14 residues. CDR1 and CDR2 from the germline V gene are SNHLY and FYNNEI. This CDR3 is CASSGVYSNQPQHF. DNA for the CDR3: TGTGCCAGCAGTGGGGTATATAGCAATCAGCCCCAGCATTTT.

V and J are TRBV18 and TRBJ1-2; D unresolved. The CDR3 is made up of 15 amino acids. From germline, CDR1 is KGHSH and CDR2 LQKENI. Between the trimmed V and J ends, which lost 5 bases and 5 bases, there was a span of 18 bases. The CDR3 is CASSEDLGAGYGYTF. The CDR3 DNA reads TGTGCCAGCTCAGAAGACCTTGGCGCAGGATATGGCTACACCTTC.

The J gene is TRBJ1-5, the V gene TRBV29-1; no firm D call. The germline V and J ends were trimmed by 6 bases and 0 bases, with 9 bases remaining between them. CDR1 is SQVTM and CDR2 is ANQGSEA in the germline V gene. The CDR3 length is 13 residues. The CDR3 region is CSVTDGSNQPQHF. CDR3 nucleotide sequence: TGCAGCGTGACGGACGGTAGCAATCAGCCCCAGCATTTT.

The chain joins TRBV18 to TRBJ2-5; D is unresolved. CDR3 length: 12 residues. Trimming took off 2 bases at V and 3 bases at J, with 4 bases between the two ends. Germline V gene data show CDR1 as KGHSH and CDR2 as LQKENI. CDR3: CASSPKEETQYF. CDR3 DNA: TGTGCCAGCTCACCAAAGGAAGAGACCCAGTACTTC.

The chain joins TRBV20-1 to TRBJ1-2; weak D call: TRBD1 (5 bases). V dropped 5 bases and J dropped 8 bases, with 12 bases sitting between them. Germline CDR1 DFQATT, CDR2 SNEGSKA (reference sequence). This CDR3 spans 11 amino acids. Written as DNA, the CDR3 is TGCAGTGCTCTACAGGCTCGGGGCTACACCTTC. Translating it yields CSALQARGYTF.

The chain links TRBV28 to TRBJ2-3; 7 bases fit TRBD2. CDR3 length equals 16 residues. The J segment lost 5 bases and the V segment lost 6 bases, leaving 14 bases of the junction unmatched. In germline, CDR1 is MDHEN, CDR2 SYDVKM. The chain's CDR3 is CASRGPRAGEQDTQYF. The CDR3 nucleotides read TGTGCCAGCAGGGGCCCTAGGGCGGGAGAGCAAGATACGCAGTATTTT.

There are a few counts of this clone. Other nucleotide sequences from this sample produce the same CDR3. The rearrangement uses TRBV5-1 and TRBJ1-2; 7 bases match TRBD1. Germline V gene sequence: CDR1 SGHRS, CDR2 YFSETQ. The V and J ends lost 0 bases and 6 bases, in that order; junction bases with no gene match: 2. The CDR3 is 13 amino acids. The DNA of the CDR3 is TGCGCCAGCAGCTTGGGACAGGGCGATGGCTACACCTTC. Translated, it gives CASSLGQGDGYTF.

The chain uses TRBV28 and TRBJ1-2; D ambiguous. V was shortened by 2 bases and J by 5 bases, with 6 bases between the two germline ends. Germline loops: CDR1 MDHEN, CDR2 SYDVKM. This CDR3 is built from 12 residues. CDR3 nucleotide sequence: TGTGCCAGCAGTTTAGACCAATATGGCTACACCTTC. Translated: CASSLDQYGYTF.

The chain recombines TRBV27 with TRBJ1-1; tentative D call: TRBD1 (6 bases). The CDR3 contains 16 residues. Trimming left V 5 bases short and J 1 base short, with 17 bases between. The germline CDR1 and CDR2 sequences are MNHEY and SMNVEV (reference sequence). The CDR3 DNA reads TGTGCCAGCAGTCGCAAGCCGGGACACTCGAACACTGAAGCTTTCTTT. It translates to CASSRKPGHSNTEAFF.

J is TRBJ2-1 and V is TRBV5-1, with 8 bases aligning to TRBD2. The CDR3 spans 17 residues. Looked up from germline, CDR1 is SGHRS and CDR2 is YFSETQ. The ends lost 4 bases at V and 11 bases at J; junction bases unmatched: 20. The CDR3 reads CASSPQPTEAAGDQQFF. CDR3 in DNA: TGCGCCAGCAGCCCTCAACCTACGGAGGCAGCGGGAGATCAGCAGTTCTTC.

The chain carries TRBV6-6 and TRBJ2-7; D is uncertain. CDR3 length: 13 amino acids. CDR1 and CDR2 from the germline V gene are MNHNY and SVGAGI (reference sequence). V lost 5 bases to trimming and J lost 3 bases, with 11 bases between them. As DNA, the CDR3 is TGTGCCAGCAGTAAACGGGCGGACTACGAGCAGTACTTC. This codes for CASSKRADYEQYF.

The V call is TRBV28, the J call TRBJ1-5; 7 nucleotides align to TRBD1. V lost 11 bases, J lost 2 bases, and 12 bases stayed unmatched. The germline gives CDR1 MDHEN, CDR2 SYDVKM. This CDR3 is built from 15 residues. In DNA, the CDR3 is TGTGCCGGCCGGCCAGGGGGGGCAGGCAATCAGCCCCAGCATTTT. It encodes CAGRPGGAGNQPQHF.

The V and J genes are TRBV4-3 and TRBJ1-5; D might be TRBD1 (5 bases). The CDR3 runs to 14 residues. Germline V gene sequence: CDR1 LGHNA, CDR2 YSLEER. The V and J ends lost 1 base and 7 bases respectively, with 11 bases between them. CDR3: CASSQVEGLQPQHF. The DNA for the CDR3 is TGCGCCAGCAGCCAAGTGGAGGGGTTGCAGCCCCAGCATTTT.

This chain uses TRBV5-1 with TRBJ2-2; 7 nucleotides match TRBD1. V was clipped by 3 bases and J by 6 bases; unmatched bases: 8. The CDR3 runs to 15 residues. Germline loops: CDR1 SGHRS, CDR2 YFSETQ. The CDR3 sequence: CASSYLGTAAGELFF. The CDR3 coding sequence is TGCGCCAGCAGCTACCTCGGGACAGCGGCCGGGGAGCTGTTTTTT.

This clone was detected only once. The chain joins TRBV7-3 to TRBJ2-3; a possible D gene is TRBD1 (6 bases). Between the trimmed V and J ends, which lost 4 bases and 6 bases, there was a span of 8 bases. The CDR3 loop spans 12 amino acids. CDR1 is SGHTA and CDR2 is FQGTGA in the germline V gene. The CDR3 here is CASSSQGDTQYF. In nucleotides, the CDR3 is TGTGCCAGCAGCTCGCAGGGGGATACGCAGTATTTT.

This clone was counted at least ten times. The rearrangement joins TRBV6-1 to TRBJ2-2, with D perhaps being TRBD1 or TRBD2 (6 bases each). The CDR3 contains 15 residues. The germline gives CDR1 MNHNS, CDR2 SASEGT. V was shortened by 7 bases and J by 3 bases, with 15 bases between the two germline ends. The CDR3 nucleotides read TGTGCCAGCACCCCGGGGGACACTCACACCGGGGAGCTGTTTTTT. This codes for CASTPGDTHTGELFF.

V and J are TRBV5-7 and TRBJ1-5; D remains unclear. TRBV5-7 counts as an open reading frame of uncertain function. Trimming removed 3 bases from V and 10 bases from J, with 11 bases in between. The CDR3 covers 12 residues. The chain's CDR3 is CASSYPGVPQHF. In nucleotides, the CDR3 is TGTGCCAGCAGCTATCCGGGTGTTCCCCAGCATTTT.

V usage is TRBV2 and J usage is TRBJ2-2; 7 bases are shared with TRBD2. Germline lookup yields CDR1 SNHLY and CDR2 FYNNEI. J was trimmed by 5 bases and V by 6 bases; bases with no gene match: 15. There are 17 residues in the CDR3. The DNA of the CDR3 is TGTGCCAGCAGGACCCCCCGGGCCCCCGGGGGGACCGGGGAGCTGTTTTTT. Translation: CASRTPRAPGGTGELFF.

This clone has a single count. J is TRBJ1-3 and V is TRBV19; the D gene is possibly TRBD1 (5 bases). V lost 4 bases and J 9 bases, leaving 22 bases between the germline ends. CDR1 LNHDA and CDR2 SQIVND come from the germline V gene (reference sequence). The CDR3 spans 16 residues. CDR3 nucleotide sequence: TGTGCCAGTAGTACCCAGGACGCAGCGCTTGGGGCCACCATATATTTT. Encoded protein: CASSTQDAALGATIYF. The variable domain in full, with the rest retrieved from reference TRBV19 and TRBJ1-3, is DGGITQSPKYLFRKEGQNVTLSCEQNLNHDAMYWYRQDPGQGLRLIYYSQIVNDFQKGDIAEGYSVSREKKESFPLTVTSAQKNPTAFYLCASSTQDAALGATIYFGEGSWLTVV.

In this sample, this clone turned up once. The rearrangement uses TRBV7-2 and TRBJ2-7, with TRBD2 matching 8 bases. This CDR3 is 15 amino acids long. In germline, CDR1 is SGHTA, CDR2 FQGNSA. V shed 4 bases and J 6 bases; nucleotides not matched to a gene: 11. CDR3 nucleotide sequence: TGTGCCAGCAGCTCCTCTGTGCGGGAGGTCCTCGAGCAGTACTTC. Its translation is CASSSSVREVLEQYF.

The gene calls are TRBV30 and TRBJ2-6; 8 bases map to TRBD1. This CDR3 is built from 17 residues. CDR1 and CDR2 from the germline V gene are GTSNPN and SVGIG (reference sequence). V lost 5 bases, J lost 2 bases, and 11 bases stayed unmatched. Written as DNA, the CDR3 is TGTGCCTGGGGTAGGACAGGGAACTTAGCTGGGGCCAACGTCCTGACTTTC. Protein: CAWGRTGNLAGANVLTF. Supplemented by reference TRBV30 and TRBJ2-6, the full variable domain reads SQTIHQWPATLVQPVGSPLSLECTVEGTSNPNLYWYRQAAGRGLQLLFYSVGIGQISSEVPQNLSASRPQDRQFILSSKKLLLSDSGFYLCAWGRTGNLAGANVLTFGAGSRLTVL.

This chain connects TRBV2 to TRBJ1-3; a weak D match, TRBD1 (6 bases). Germline assignment: CDR1 SNHLY and CDR2 FYNNEI. V dropped 6 bases and J dropped 0 bases, with 15 bases sitting between them. The CDR3 length is 16 residues. The CDR3 nucleotides are TGTGCCAGCAGCCTAGACAGGACCAGCTCTGGAAACACCATATATTTT. Protein: CASSLDRTSSGNTIYF.

The rearrangement uses TRBV6-1 and TRBJ1-2, with D hard to call. CDR3 length: 14 amino acids. Germline lookup yields CDR1 MNHNS and CDR2 SASEGT. Trimming left V 6 bases short and J 3 bases short, with 14 bases between. Written as DNA, the CDR3 is TGTGCCAGCAGCCGGGCCGCAATTGACTATGGCTACACCTTC. It specifies CASSRAAIDYGYTF.

The V gene is TRBV4-1, the J gene TRBJ2-3; D call uncertain. The V gene lost 1 base and the J gene lost 1 base, with 15 bases spanning the gap. CDR1 is MGHRA and CDR2 is YSYEKL in the germline V gene. The CDR3 runs to 17 residues. The CDR3 DNA reads as TGCGCCAGCAGCCAAGTCGGGCCGGTCGAGGGCACAGATACGCAGTATTTT. Its protein product is CASSQVGPVEGTDTQYF.